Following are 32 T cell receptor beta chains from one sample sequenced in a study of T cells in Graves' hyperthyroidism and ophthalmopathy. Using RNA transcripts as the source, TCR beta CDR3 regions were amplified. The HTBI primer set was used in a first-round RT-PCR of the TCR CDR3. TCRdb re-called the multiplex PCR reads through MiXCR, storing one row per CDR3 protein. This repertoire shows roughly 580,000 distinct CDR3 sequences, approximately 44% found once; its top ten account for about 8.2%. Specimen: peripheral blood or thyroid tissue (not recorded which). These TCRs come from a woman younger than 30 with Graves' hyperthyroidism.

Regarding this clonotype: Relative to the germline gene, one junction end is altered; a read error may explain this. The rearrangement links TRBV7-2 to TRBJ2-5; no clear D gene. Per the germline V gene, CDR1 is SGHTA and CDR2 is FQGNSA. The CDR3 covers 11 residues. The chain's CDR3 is CASSLSEAQYF. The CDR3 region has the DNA TGTGCCAGCAGCTTATCAGAGGCCCAGTACTTC.

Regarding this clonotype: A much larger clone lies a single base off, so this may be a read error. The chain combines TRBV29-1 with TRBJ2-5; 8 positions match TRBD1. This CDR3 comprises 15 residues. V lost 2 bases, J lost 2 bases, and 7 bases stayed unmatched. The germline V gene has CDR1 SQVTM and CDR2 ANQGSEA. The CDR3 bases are TGCAGCGTTGAACCGGGGACAGGTGGGCAAGAGACCCAGTACTTC. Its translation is CSVEPGTGGQETQYF.

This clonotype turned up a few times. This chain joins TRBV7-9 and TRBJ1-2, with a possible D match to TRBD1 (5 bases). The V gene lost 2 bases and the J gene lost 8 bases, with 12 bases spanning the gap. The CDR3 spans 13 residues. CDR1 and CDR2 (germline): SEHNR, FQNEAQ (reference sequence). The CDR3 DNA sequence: TGTGCCAGCAGCTTATCCAGGGAGCGAGGCTACACCTTC. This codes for CASSLSRERGYTF.

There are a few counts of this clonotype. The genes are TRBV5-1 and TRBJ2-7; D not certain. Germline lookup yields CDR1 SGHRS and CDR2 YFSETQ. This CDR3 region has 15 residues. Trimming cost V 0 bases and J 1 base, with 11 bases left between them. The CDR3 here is CASSLVASASYEQYF. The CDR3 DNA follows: TGCGCCAGCAGCTTGGTGGCCAGTGCGTCCTACGAGCAGTACTTC.

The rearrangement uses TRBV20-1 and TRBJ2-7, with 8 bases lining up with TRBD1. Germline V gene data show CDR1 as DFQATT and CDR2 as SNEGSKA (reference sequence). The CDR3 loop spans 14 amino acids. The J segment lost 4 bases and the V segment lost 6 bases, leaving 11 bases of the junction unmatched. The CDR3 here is CSALTGQGAYEQYF. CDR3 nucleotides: TGCAGTGCCCTAACAGGGCAGGGGGCTTACGAGCAGTACTTC.

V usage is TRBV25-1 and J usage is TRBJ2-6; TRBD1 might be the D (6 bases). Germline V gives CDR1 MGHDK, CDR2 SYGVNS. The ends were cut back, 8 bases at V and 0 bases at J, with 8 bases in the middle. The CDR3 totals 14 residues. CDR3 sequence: CASLQGSGANVLTF. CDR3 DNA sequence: TGTGCCAGCTTACAGGGCTCTGGGGCCAACGTCCTGACTTTC.

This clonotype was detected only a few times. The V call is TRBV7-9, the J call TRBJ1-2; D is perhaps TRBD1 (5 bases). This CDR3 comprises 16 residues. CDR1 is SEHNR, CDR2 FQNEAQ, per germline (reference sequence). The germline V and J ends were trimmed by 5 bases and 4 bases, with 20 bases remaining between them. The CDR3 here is CASSPIPAGTLYGYTF. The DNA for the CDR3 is TGTGCCAGCAGCCCAATACCAGCAGGGACGCTCTATGGCTACACCTTC.

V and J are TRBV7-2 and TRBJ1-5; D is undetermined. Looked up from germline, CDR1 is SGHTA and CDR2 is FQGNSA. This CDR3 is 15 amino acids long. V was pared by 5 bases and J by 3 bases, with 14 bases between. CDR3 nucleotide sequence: TGTGCCAGCAGCCCGGGAAGGGTACTCAATCAGCCCCAGCATTTT. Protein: CASSPGRVLNQPQHF.

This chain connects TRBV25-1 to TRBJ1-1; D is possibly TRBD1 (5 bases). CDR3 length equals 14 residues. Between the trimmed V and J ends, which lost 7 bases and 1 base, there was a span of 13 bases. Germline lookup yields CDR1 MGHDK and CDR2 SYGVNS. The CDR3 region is CASKDRGTNTEAFF. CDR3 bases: TGTGCCAGCAAGGACCGGGGGACGAACACTGAAGCTTTCTTT.

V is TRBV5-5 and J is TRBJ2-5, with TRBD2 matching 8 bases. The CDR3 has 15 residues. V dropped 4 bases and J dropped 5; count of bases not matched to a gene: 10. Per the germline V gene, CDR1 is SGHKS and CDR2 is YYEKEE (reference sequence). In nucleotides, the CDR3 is TGTGCCAGCAGCCCCTCCTCAGCGGGAGTGGAGACCCAGTACTTC. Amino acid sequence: CASSPSSAGVETQYF.

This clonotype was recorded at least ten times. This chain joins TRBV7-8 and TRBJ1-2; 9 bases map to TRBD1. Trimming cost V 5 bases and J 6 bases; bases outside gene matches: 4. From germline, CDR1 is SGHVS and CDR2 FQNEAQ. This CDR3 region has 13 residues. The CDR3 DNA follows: TGTGCCAGCAGCCCCAGGACAGGGGATGGCTACACCTTC. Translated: CASSPRTGDGYTF.

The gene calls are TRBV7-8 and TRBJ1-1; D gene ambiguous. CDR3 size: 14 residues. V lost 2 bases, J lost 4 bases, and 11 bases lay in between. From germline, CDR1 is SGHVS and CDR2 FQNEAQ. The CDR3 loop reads CASSLKGRATEAFF. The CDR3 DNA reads TGTGCCAGCAGCTTAAAAGGAAGGGCCACTGAAGCTTTCTTT.

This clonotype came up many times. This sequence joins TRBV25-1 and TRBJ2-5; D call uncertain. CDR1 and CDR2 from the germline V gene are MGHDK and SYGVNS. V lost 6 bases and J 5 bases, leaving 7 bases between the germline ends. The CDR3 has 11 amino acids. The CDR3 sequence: CASRGWETQYF. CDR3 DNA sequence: TGTGCCAGCAGGGGGTGGGAGACCCAGTACTTC.

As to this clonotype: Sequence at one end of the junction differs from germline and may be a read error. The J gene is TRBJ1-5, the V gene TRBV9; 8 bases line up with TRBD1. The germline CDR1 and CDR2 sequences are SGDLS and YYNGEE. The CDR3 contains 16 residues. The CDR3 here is CASSPHRSGGNQSQHF. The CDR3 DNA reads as TGTGCCAGCAGCCCCCATAGGTCAGGGGGCAATCAGTCCCAGCATTTT. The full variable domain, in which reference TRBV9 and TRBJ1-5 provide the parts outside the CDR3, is DSGVTQTPKHLITATGQRVTLRCSPRSGDLSVYWYQQSLDQGLQFLIQYYNGEERAKGNILERFSAQQFPDLHSELNLSSLELGDSALYFCASSPHRSGGNQSQHFGDGTRLSIL.

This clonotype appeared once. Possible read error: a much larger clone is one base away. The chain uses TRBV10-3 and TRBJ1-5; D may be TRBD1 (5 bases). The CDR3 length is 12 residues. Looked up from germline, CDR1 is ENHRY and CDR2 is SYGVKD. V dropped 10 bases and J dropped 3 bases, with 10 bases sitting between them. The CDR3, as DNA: TGTGCCAGCTGCGGGACCAATCAGCCCCAGCATTTT. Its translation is CASCGTNQPQHF.

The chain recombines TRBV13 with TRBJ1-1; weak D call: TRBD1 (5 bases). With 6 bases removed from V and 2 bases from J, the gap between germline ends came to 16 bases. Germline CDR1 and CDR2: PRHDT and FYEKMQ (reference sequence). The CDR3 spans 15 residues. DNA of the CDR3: TGTGCCAGCAGACTTAGGGAGGGGATTAACACTGAAGCTTTCTTT. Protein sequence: CASRLREGINTEAFF.

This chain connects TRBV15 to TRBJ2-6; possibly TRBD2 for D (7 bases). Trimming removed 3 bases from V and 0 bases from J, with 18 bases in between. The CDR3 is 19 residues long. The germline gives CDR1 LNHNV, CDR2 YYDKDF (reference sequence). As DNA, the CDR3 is TGTGCCACCAGCAGCCTGGGGGGAGGGGGGCACTCTGGGGCCAACGTCCTGACTTTC. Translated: CATSSLGGGGHSGANVLTF.

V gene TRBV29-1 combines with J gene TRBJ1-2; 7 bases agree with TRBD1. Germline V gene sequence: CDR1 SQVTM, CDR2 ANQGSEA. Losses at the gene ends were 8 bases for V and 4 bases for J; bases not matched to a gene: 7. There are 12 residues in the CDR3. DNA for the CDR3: TGCAGCTTAGACAGGGCCGTCTATGGCTACACCTTC. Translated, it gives CSLDRAVYGYTF.

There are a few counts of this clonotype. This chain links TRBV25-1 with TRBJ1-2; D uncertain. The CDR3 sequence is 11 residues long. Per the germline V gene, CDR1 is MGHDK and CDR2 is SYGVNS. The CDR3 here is CARPRAVGYTF. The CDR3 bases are TGTGCTAGACCCCGCGCGGTTGGCTACACCTTC.

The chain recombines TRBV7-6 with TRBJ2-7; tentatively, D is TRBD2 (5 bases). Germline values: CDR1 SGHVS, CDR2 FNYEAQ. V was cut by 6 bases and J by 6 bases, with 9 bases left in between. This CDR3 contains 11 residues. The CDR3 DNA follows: TGTGCCAGCAGACCCGCGGGCGAGCAGTACTTC. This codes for CASRPAGEQYF.

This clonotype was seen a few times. CDR3 residues: CSVLPGRRNTGELFF. For the CDR3, the DNA is TGCAGCGTCTTGCCGGGACGGCGGAACACCGGGGAGCTGTTTTTT. The chain links TRBV29-1 to TRBJ2-2; D may be TRBD1 or TRBD2 (5 bases each). V dropped 6 bases and J dropped 1 base, with 15 bases sitting between them. Germline-derived CDR1 and CDR2 are SQVTM and ANQGSEA. This CDR3 has 15 residues.

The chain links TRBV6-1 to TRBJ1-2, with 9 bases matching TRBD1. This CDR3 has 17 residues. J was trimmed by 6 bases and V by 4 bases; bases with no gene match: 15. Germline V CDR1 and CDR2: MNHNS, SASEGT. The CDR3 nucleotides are TGTGCCAGCAGTGCGGAACACACAGGGGGCGCTGGAAATGGCTACACCTTC. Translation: CASSAEHTGGAGNGYTF.

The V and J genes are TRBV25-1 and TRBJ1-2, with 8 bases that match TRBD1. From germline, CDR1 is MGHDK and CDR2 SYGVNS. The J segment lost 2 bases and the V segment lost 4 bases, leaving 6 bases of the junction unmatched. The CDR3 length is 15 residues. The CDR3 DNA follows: TGTGCCAGCAGTGCTTACAGGGGGGAGAACTATGGCTACACCTTC. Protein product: CASSAYRGENYGYTF.

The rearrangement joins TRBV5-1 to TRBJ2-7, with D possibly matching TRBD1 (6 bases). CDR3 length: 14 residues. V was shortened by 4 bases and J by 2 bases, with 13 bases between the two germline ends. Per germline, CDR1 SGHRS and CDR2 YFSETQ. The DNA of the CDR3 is TGCGCCAGCAGCATCAGGGGCCTAACCTACGAGCAGTACTTC. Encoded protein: CASSIRGLTYEQYF. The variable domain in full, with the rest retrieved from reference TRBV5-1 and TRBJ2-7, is KAGVTQTPRYLIKTRGQQVTLSCSPISGHRSVSWYQQTPGQGLQFLFEYFSETQRNKGNFPGRFSGRQFSNSRSEMNVSTLELGDSALYLCASSIRGLTYEQYFGPGTRLTVT.

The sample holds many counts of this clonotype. DNA of the CDR3: TGTGCCAGCAGCTTATCCGGGAATTCACCCCTCCACTTT. This encodes CASSLSGNSPLHF. V is TRBV7-9 and J is TRBJ1-6; the D is unclear. Trimming shortened V by 2 bases and J by 7 bases, and 6 bases separated the two germline ends. Germline values: CDR1 SEHNR, CDR2 FQNEAQ (reference sequence). The CDR3 runs 13 residues.

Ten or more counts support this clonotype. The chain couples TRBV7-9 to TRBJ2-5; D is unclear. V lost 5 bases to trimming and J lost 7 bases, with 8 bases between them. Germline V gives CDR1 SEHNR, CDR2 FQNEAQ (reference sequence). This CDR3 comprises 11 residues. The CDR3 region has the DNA TGTGCCAGCAGCGCAGCAGGGACCCAGTACTTC. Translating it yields CASSAAGTQYF.

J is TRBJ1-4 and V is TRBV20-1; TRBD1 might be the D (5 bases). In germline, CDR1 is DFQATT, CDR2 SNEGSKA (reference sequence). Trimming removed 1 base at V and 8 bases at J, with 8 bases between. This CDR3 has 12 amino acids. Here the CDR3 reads CSARGGREKLFF. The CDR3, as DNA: TGCAGTGCTAGAGGGGGGAGAGAAAAACTGTTTTTT.

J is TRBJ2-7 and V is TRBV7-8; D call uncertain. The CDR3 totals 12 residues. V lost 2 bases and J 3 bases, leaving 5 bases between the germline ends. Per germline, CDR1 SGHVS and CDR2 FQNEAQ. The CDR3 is CASSLNDYEQYF. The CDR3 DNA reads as TGTGCCAGCAGCTTAAACGACTACGAGCAGTACTTC. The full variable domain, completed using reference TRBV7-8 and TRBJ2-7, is GAGVSQSPRYKVAKRGQDVALRCDPISGHVSLFWYQQALGQGPEFLTYFQNEAQLDKSGLPSDRFFAERPEGSVSTLKIQRTQQEDSAVYLCASSLNDYEQYFGPGTRLTVT.

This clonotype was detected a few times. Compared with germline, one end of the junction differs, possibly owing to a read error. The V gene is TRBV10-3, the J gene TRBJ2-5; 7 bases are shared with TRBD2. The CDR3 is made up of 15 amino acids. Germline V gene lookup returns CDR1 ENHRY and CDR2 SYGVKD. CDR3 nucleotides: TGTGCCAGCAGTGAGTGGTCTAGCGGCCAAGAGACCCAGTACTTC. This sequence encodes CASSEWSSGQETQYF.

CDR3 in amino acids: CASSLDQLGSLNTEAFF. The CDR3 bases are TGTGCCAGCAGCTTAGATCAGTTGGGCAGCTTGAACACTGAAGCTTTCTTT. The chain joins TRBV11-3 to TRBJ1-1; D unresolved. CDR1 and CDR2 from the germline V gene are SGHNT and YENEEA. V shed 0 bases and J shed 0 bases, with 14 bases lying between them. The CDR3 runs 17 residues.

CDR3 in DNA: TGCAGCGTGCGGACAGGGGGCGACCTCTCCTACGAGCAGTACTTC. This translates into CSVRTGGDLSYEQYF. This chain joins TRBV29-1 and TRBJ2-7; 11 bases agree with TRBD1. The CDR3 covers 15 residues. Per germline, CDR1 SQVTM and CDR2 ANQGSEA. Losses at the gene ends were 6 bases for V and 0 bases for J; bases not matched to a gene: 7.

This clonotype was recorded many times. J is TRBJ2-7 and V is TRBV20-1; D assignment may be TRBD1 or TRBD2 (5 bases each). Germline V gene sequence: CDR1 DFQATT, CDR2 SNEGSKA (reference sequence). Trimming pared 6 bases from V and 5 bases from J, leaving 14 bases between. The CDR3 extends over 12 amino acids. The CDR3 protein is CSATGPPDEQYF. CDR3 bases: TGCAGTGCGACGGGACCGCCCGACGAGCAGTACTTC.